Below are 5 T cell receptor beta chains sequenced from a single sample in a study of human T cells and chemical hapten exposure. Time point indicated: patch test 2, 6 weeks after DPC sensitization. The treatment was: therapeutic diphenylcyclopropenone sensitization with weekly scalp DPC. TCRdb ran MiXCR on the RACE reads and lists one entry per CDR3 protein. The repertoire holds more than 85,000 distinct CDR3 sequences, with 9.5% to 12% as singletons. The sequencing used whole blood, collected in connection with sensitization to the hapten diphenylcyclopropenone (DPC). The origin of the receptors is a man aged 35 to 55 with alopecia areata. Some clones in this sample may be carry-over from other donors' samples.

The CDR3 is CASSTWTGGDEQYF. The CDR3, as DNA: TGTGCCAGCAGTACCTGGACAGGGGGGGACGAGCAGTACTTC. This chain uses TRBV25-1 with TRBJ2-7, with TRBD1 matching 10 bases. V shed 5 bases, J shed 5 bases, and the junction held 6 bases outside the gene matches. Per germline, CDR1 MGHDK and CDR2 SYGVNS. This CDR3 region has 14 residues.

The chain employs TRBV20-1 and TRBJ1-5; D remains unclear. Deletions cut 5 bases from V and 4 bases from J, with 15 bases between. CDR1 and CDR2 from the germline V gene are DFQATT and SNEGSKA (reference sequence). CDR3 length: 14 amino acids. CDR3 sequence (DNA): TGCAGTGCTGGGGTGCGGGGAGAAAATCAGCCCCAGCATTTT. The encoded protein is CSAGVRGENQPQHF.

J is TRBJ2-1 and V is TRBV7-9, with 7 bases identical to TRBD2. Trimming took 3 bases from V and 8 from J; bases not matched to a gene: 7. CDR3 length: 14 residues. Germline V gene data show CDR1 as SEHNR and CDR2 as FQNEAQ (reference sequence). This CDR3 reads CASSFTGEGYEQFF. CDR3 sequence (DNA): TGTGCCAGCAGCTTTACGGGGGAGGGGTATGAGCAGTTCTTC.

This clonotype was seen a handful of times. The chain combines TRBV11-3 with TRBJ2-3; D gene ambiguous. The CDR3 is 13 residues long. Germline CDR1 reads SGHNT; CDR2 reads YENEEA. V was clipped by 6 bases and J by 0 bases, with 7 bases between them. DNA for the CDR3: TGTGCCAGCAGGGCTGGTAGCACAGATACGCAGTATTTT. This translates into CASRAGSTDTQYF.

This clonotype was observed a few times. V usage is TRBV4-2 and J usage is TRBJ2-7, with unresolved D. Germline loops: CDR1 LGHNA, CDR2 YNFKEQ. The CDR3 extends over 11 amino acids. V lost 5 bases and J 4 bases, leaving 6 bases between the germline ends. As DNA, the CDR3 is TGTGCCAGCAGCAACAATTACGAGCAGTACTTC. Translation: CASSNNYEQYF.